This is a list of T cell receptor beta chains from one sample in a study of response to subunit inactivated influenza vaccine. TCRdb redid the calling of the RT-PCR reads with MiXCR, one entry per CDR3 protein. Of a few hundred thousand distinct CDR3 sequences listed, approximately 15% are singletons. The specimen comprised PBMCs from blood, sampled roughly 12 days after vaccination. Receptor source: a man over 45 who received an inactivated influenza vaccine. CDR3s include the opening cysteine and the closing phenylalanine or tryptophan. The D gene is left open where the match is weak. A clone size is listed for some rows: how often the clone was seen (once, few, many), or a class if it is expanded.

V gene: TRBV5-6
J gene: TRBJ2-3
D gene: -
clone size: few
CDR3 DNA: TGTGCCAGCAGCTTGAAGGGAGTGGATACGCAGTATTTT
CDR3 protein: CASSLKGVDTQYF

V gene: TRBV20-1
J gene: TRBJ2-5
D gene: TRBD2
clone size: few
CDR3 DNA: TGCAGTGCCCAGGACGGGACTAGCGGGAGGGCGAAGACCCAGTACTTC
CDR3 protein: CSAQDGTSGRAKTQYF

V gene: TRBV7-6
J gene: TRBJ1-1
D gene: -
clone size: -
CDR3 DNA: TGTGCCAGCAGCTCCGATAAGTCGTTAGGCGGTAACACTGAAGCTTTCTTT
CDR3 protein: CASSSDKSLGGNTEAFF

V gene: TRBV5-1
J gene: TRBJ2-2
D gene: -
clone size: few
CDR3 DNA: TGCGCCAGCAGACTGTCAACAGGGGACTTCACCGGGGAGCTGTTTTTT
CDR3 protein: CASRLSTGDFTGELFF

V gene: TRBV20-1
J gene: TRBJ2-1
D gene: -
clone size: -
CDR3 DNA: TGCAGTGCTAGAGAAGATGCTAGCGCGGGCAATGAGCAGTTCTTC
CDR3 protein: CSAREDASAGNEQFF

V gene: TRBV29-1
J gene: TRBJ2-1
D gene: TRBD2
clone size: -
CDR3 DNA: TGCAGCGCCCTCAGGACTAGCGGGGTATCGAATGAGCAGTTCTTC
CDR3 protein: CSALRTSGVSNEQFF

V gene: TRBV20-1
J gene: TRBJ2-7
D gene: -
clone size: many
CDR3 DNA: TGCAGTGCTAGAGCAGCGCGGGGCAGCTCCTACGAGCAGTACTTC
CDR3 protein: CSARAARGSSYEQYF

V gene: TRBV6-2/TRBV6-3
J gene: TRBJ2-1
D gene: -
clone size: -
CDR3 DNA: TGTGCCAGCAGTCCGCGTGCTTTGAGCTCCTACAATGAGCAGTTCTTC
CDR3 protein: CASSPRALSSYNEQFF

V gene: TRBV20-1
J gene: TRBJ1-5
D gene: TRBD1
clone size: few
CDR3 DNA: TGCAGTGCTAGCAGGGGGCCCAATCAGCCCCAGCATTTT
CDR3 protein: CSASRGPNQPQHF

V gene: TRBV7-9
J gene: TRBJ2-5
D gene: -
clone size: -
CDR3 DNA: TGTGCCAGCAGCCCCCAAGGGGAACTGATGCGGACCCAGTACTTC
CDR3 protein: CASSPQGELMRTQYF

V gene: TRBV11-1
J gene: TRBJ2-3
D gene: -
clone size: few
CDR3 DNA: TGTGCCAGCAGCTTAAGTCCGAGCCCAGATACGCAGTATTTT
CDR3 protein: CASSLSPSPDTQYF

V gene: TRBV6-2/TRBV6-3
J gene: TRBJ1-1
D gene: -
clone size: -
CDR3 DNA: TGTGCCAGCAGTTACTCTGGGGGTGTAGCTTTCTTT
CDR3 protein: CASSYSGGVAFF

V gene: TRBV28
J gene: TRBJ2-1
D gene: -
clone size: -
CDR3 DNA: TGTGCCAGCAGTTTTCAGGCAGACGATGAGCAGTTCTTC
CDR3 protein: CASSFQADDEQFF

V gene: TRBV6-1
J gene: TRBJ2-5
D gene: -
clone size: -
CDR3 DNA: TGTGCCAGCAGTACCGCCTTGGGGGATGAGACCCAGTACTTC
CDR3 protein: CASSTALGDETQYF

V gene: TRBV12-3/TRBV12-4
J gene: TRBJ1-5
D gene: -
clone size: many
CDR3 DNA: TGTGCCAGCAGTTCCCTAGCTGGGACGGGACAGCCCCAGCATTTT
CDR3 protein: CASSSLAGTGQPQHF

V gene: TRBV7-3
J gene: TRBJ2-1
D gene: -
clone size: few
CDR3 DNA: TGTGCCAGCAGCCCTCGCCACCAGGATGAGCAGTTCTTC
CDR3 protein: CASSPRHQDEQFF

V gene: TRBV5-5
J gene: TRBJ2-1
D gene: -
clone size: -
CDR3 DNA: TGTGCCAGCAGCTTGGAAGGGTGGGGGCAGTCCTTC
CDR3 protein: CASSLEGWGQSF

V gene: TRBV2
J gene: TRBJ2-1
D gene: -
clone size: few
CDR3 DNA: TGTGCCAGTCTCAGAAGGGGGGGGCTTTACAATGAGCAGTTCTTC
CDR3 protein: CASLRRGGLYNEQFF

V gene: TRBV5-1
J gene: TRBJ2-5
D gene: -
clone size: -
CDR3 DNA: TGCGCCAGCAGCTCTGGGGTTTCTGTACAAGAGACCCAGTACTTC
CDR3 protein: CASSSGVSVQETQYF

V gene: TRBV10-3
J gene: TRBJ2-5
D gene: -
clone size: -
CDR3 DNA: TGTGCCATCAGTGAGTACAGCCTACAGTACTTC
CDR3 protein: CAISEYSLQYF

V gene: TRBV11-1
J gene: TRBJ2-7
D gene: -
clone size: many
CDR3 DNA: TGTGCCAGCAGCACTCGACAGGAACTCTACGAGCAGTACTTC
CDR3 protein: CASSTRQELYEQYF

V gene: TRBV11-2
J gene: TRBJ2-1
D gene: -
clone size: -
CDR3 DNA: TGTGCCAGCAGCTTAGGAGACATCTACAATGAGCAGCTCTTC
CDR3 protein: CASSLGDIYNEQLF

V gene: TRBV7-2
J gene: TRBJ1-4
D gene: -
clone size: many
CDR3 DNA: TGTGCCAGCAGCTTAATGGGAACCTCCGGGGAAAAACTGTTTTTT
CDR3 protein: CASSLMGTSGEKLFF

V gene: TRBV5-1
J gene: TRBJ2-5
D gene: -
clone size: many
CDR3 DNA: TGCGCCAGCAGCTTGCGAGAACAAGAGACCCAGTACTTC
CDR3 protein: CASSLREQETQYF

V gene: TRBV28
J gene: TRBJ2-5
D gene: TRBD1
clone size: -
CDR3 DNA: TGTGCCAGCAGCTTGTCCGGGACAGGGGAGCAAGAGACCCAGTACTTC
CDR3 protein: CASSLSGTGEQETQYF

V gene: TRBV20-1
J gene: TRBJ1-1
D gene: TRBD1
clone size: few
CDR3 DNA: TGCAGTGCTACCCGGGACAGGGTAACCAAGAACACTGAAGCTTTCTTT
CDR3 protein: CSATRDRVTKNTEAFF

V gene: TRBV7-9
J gene: TRBJ1-6
D gene: -
clone size: -
CDR3 DNA: TGTGCCAGCGGGACTAATTCACCCCTCCACTTT
CDR3 protein: CASGTNSPLHF

V gene: TRBV20-1
J gene: TRBJ2-1
D gene: -
clone size: few
CDR3 DNA: TGCAGTGCTAGCCGGATAGCGGACTCCTACAATGAGCAGTTCTTC
CDR3 protein: CSASRIADSYNEQFF

V gene: TRBV7-2
J gene: TRBJ1-4
D gene: TRBD1
clone size: -
CDR3 DNA: TGTGCCAGCAGCTCCCCGACAGGGATCAAGAAACTGTTTTTT
CDR3 protein: CASSSPTGIKKLFF

V gene: TRBV6-1
J gene: TRBJ2-1
D gene: TRBD2
clone size: few
CDR3 DNA: TGTGCCAGCAGTGAAAGGCCCTTAATAGCGGGGAACTTTAATGAGCAGTTCTTC
CDR3 protein: CASSERPLIAGNFNEQFF

V gene: TRBV14
J gene: TRBJ2-7
D gene: TRBD2
clone size: few
CDR3 DNA: TGTGCCAGCAGCCAAGGTACTAGCGGGAGATTAGCTGTGTACGAGCAGTACTTC
CDR3 protein: CASSQGTSGRLAVYEQYF

V gene: TRBV28
J gene: TRBJ2-7
D gene: -
clone size: few
CDR3 DNA: TGTGCCAGCCTCCCTGACGGCTCTCCAAAGGCGCAGTACTTC
CDR3 protein: CASLPDGSPKAQYF

V gene: TRBV9
J gene: TRBJ1-3
D gene: TRBD1
clone size: -
CDR3 DNA: TGTGCCAGCAGCGTAGACATGGGGGACAGAACCTTAGGAGGAAACACCATATATTTT
CDR3 protein: CASSVDMGDRTLGGNTIYF